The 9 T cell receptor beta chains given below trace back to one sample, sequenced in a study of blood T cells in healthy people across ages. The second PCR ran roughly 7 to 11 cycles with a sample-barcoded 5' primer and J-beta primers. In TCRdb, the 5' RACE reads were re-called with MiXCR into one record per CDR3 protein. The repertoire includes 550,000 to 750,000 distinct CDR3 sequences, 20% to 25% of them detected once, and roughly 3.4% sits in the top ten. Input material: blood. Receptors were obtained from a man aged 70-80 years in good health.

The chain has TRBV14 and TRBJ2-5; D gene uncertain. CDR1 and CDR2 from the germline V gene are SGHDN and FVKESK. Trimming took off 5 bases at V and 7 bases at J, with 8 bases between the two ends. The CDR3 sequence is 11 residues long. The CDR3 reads CASSGRATQYF. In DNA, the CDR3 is TGTGCCAGCAGCGGTCGCGCGACCCAGTACTTC.

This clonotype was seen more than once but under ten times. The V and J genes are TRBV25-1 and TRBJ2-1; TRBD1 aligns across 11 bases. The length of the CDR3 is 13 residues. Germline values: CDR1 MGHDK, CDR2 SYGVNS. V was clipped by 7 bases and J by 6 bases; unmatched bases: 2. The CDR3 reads CASKGQGGNEQFF. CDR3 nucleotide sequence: TGTGCCAGCAAGGGACAGGGGGGCAATGAGCAGTTCTTC.

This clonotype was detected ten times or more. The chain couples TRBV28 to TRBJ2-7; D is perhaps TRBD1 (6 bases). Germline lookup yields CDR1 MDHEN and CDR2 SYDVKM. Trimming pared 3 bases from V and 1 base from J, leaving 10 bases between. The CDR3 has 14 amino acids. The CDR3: CASSFSGQSYEQYF. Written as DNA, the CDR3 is TGTGCCAGCAGTTTCTCCGGACAGTCCTACGAGCAGTACTTC.

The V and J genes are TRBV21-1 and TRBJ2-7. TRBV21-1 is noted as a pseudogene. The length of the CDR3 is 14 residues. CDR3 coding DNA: TGTGCCAGCAGCAAAACCTCGCGGTCCTACGAGCAGTACTTC. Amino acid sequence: CASSKTSRSYEQYF.

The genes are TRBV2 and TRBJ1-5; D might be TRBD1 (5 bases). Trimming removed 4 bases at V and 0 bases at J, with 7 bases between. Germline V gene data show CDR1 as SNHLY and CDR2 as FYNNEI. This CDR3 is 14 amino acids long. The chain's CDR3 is CASSATDSNQPQHF. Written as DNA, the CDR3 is TGTGCCAGCAGTGCGACAGATAGCAATCAGCCCCAGCATTTT.

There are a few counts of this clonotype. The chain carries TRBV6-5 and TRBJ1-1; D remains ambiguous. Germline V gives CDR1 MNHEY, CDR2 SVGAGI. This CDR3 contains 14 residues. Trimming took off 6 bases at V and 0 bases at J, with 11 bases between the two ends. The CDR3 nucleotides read TGTGCCAGCAGGCCTATTATATTGAACACTGAAGCTTTCTTT. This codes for CASRPIILNTEAFF.

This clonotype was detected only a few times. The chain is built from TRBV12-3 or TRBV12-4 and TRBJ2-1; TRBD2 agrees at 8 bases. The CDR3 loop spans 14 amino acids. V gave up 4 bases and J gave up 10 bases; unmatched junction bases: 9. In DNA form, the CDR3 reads TGTGCCAGCAGTTCCACGTCGGGGACTAGGGAGCAGTTCTTC. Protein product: CASSSTSGTREQFF.

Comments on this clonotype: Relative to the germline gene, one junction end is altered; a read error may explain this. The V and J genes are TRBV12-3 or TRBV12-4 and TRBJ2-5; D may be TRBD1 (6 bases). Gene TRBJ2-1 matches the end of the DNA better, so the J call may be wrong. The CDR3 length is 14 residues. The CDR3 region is CAGSLGTNYNEQFF. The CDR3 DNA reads TGTGCCGGCAGTCTCGGGACAAATTACAATGAGCAGTTCTTC.

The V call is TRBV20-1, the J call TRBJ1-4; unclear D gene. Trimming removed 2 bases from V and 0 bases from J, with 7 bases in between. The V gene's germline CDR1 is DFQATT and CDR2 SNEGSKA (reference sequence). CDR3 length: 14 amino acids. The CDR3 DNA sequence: TGCAGTGCTAGACCAAGCGCAACTAATGAAAAACTGTTTTTT. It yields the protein CSARPSATNEKLFF.